Each of the 18 T cell receptor beta chains below was sequenced from the same sample in a study of cytotoxic CD8 clonotypes in ibrutinib-treated CLL. Libraries were prepared by immunoSEQ multiplex PCR; TCRdb keeps only in-frame clonotypes and omits some of them. The sample consists of around 330,000 clones, under 70% of them appearing once. The specimen comprised PBMCs, sampled after 36 months of ibrutinib treatment. These receptors came from a human donor with chronic lymphocytic leukemia.

The V call is TRBV27, the J call TRBJ2-4; D unresolved. Trimming cost V 3 bases and J 0 bases, with 6 bases left between them. The CDR3 is 14 amino acids. Per the germline V gene, CDR1 is MNHEY and CDR2 is SMNVEV (reference sequence). Here the CDR3 reads CASSLTLAKNIQYF. CDR3 coding DNA: TGTGCCAGCAGTTTGACTCTAGCCAAAAACATTCAGTACTTC.

The J gene is TRBJ1-6, the V gene TRBV5-1; 9 bases match TRBD1. The junction had 2 bases not matched to a gene; V was cut back by 0 bases and J by 10 bases. The CDR3 length is 14 residues. Germline loops: CDR1 SGHRS, CDR2 YFSETQ. The CDR3 loop is CASSLAGTGSPLHF. CDR3 coding DNA: TGCGCCAGCAGCTTGGCGGGGACAGGGTCACCCCTCCACTTT. Based on the CDR3 plus reference TRBV5-1 and TRBJ1-6, the full variable domain is KAGVTQTPRYLIKTRGQQVTLSCSPISGHRSVSWYQQTPGQGLQFLFEYFSETQRNKGNFPGRFSGRQFSNSRSEMNVSTLELGDSALYLCASSLAGTGSPLHFGNGTRLTVT.

The CDR3 reads CASSSPSGGTDTQYF. DNA for the CDR3: TGTGCCAGCAGCTCCCCTAGCGGGGGCACAGATACGCAGTATTTT. The V call is TRBV7-2, the J call TRBJ2-3, with TRBD2 identical over 9 bases. After removal of 4 bases from V and 1 base from J, the junction contained 3 bases not matched to a gene. Germline values: CDR1 SGHTA, CDR2 FQGNSA. This CDR3 region has 15 residues.

V and J are TRBV9 and TRBJ2-7; 8 bases are shared with TRBD2. Germline CDR1 SGDLS, CDR2 YYNGEE. CDR3 size: 14 residues. J lost 6 bases, V lost 0 bases, and 5 bases had no gene match. DNA of the CDR3: TGTGCCAGCAGCGTAGCGGGGGGGCTTACCGAGCAGTACTTC. Encoded protein: CASSVAGGLTEQYF.

V is TRBV19 and J is TRBJ2-2, with D perhaps matching TRBD2 (6 bases). Germline CDR1 LNHDA, CDR2 SQIVND (reference sequence). Trimming took 9 bases from V and 0 from J, leaving 11 bases between them. The CDR3 totals 14 residues. Here the CDR3 DNA reads TGTGCCAGCGGGACTCGTACGAACACCGGGGAGCTGTTTTTT. This codes for CASGTRTNTGELFF. The variable domain in full, with the rest retrieved from reference TRBV19 and TRBJ2-2, is DGGITQSPKYLFRKEGQNVTLSCEQNLNHDAMYWYRQDPGQGLRLIYYSQIVNDFQKGDIAEGYSVSREKKESFPLTVTSAQKNPTAFYLCASGTRTNTGELFFGEGSRLTVL.

There are a few counts of this clone. The chain employs TRBV5-1 and TRBJ1-5; 9 positions agree with TRBD1. The CDR3 covers 14 residues. Trimming removed 5 bases from V and 7 bases from J; junction bases left unmatched: 7. CDR1 and CDR2 from the germline V gene are SGHRS and YFSETQ. The CDR3: CASSYLGTGQPQHF. CDR3 nucleotide sequence: TGCGCCAGCAGTTACCTCGGGACAGGGCAGCCCCAGCATTTT.

V is TRBV7-3 and J is TRBJ1-1; weak D call: TRBD1 (6 bases). The germline V and J ends were trimmed by 4 bases and 1 base, with 10 bases remaining between them. The germline gives CDR1 SGHTA, CDR2 FQGTGA. The CDR3 spans 14 residues. The CDR3 DNA is TGTGCCAGCAGCTCGTGGGGACAGAACACTGAAGCTTTCTTT. Its protein product is CASSSWGQNTEAFF.

About this clone itself: At one end, the junction sequence differs from germline, possibly due to a read error. The CDR3 DNA reads as TGCGCCAGCAGCCTAACCCAAGTATGGGTCTTC. Encoded protein: CASSLTQVWVF. This chain joins TRBV5-1 and TRBJ2-1; no clear D. The V gene's germline CDR1 is SGHRS and CDR2 YFSETQ. The CDR3 runs to 11 residues.

V is TRBV28 and J is TRBJ2-7; D remains unclear. The CDR3 has 12 residues. In germline, CDR1 is MDHEN, CDR2 SYDVKM. Deletions cut 2 bases from V and 6 bases from J, with 8 bases between. For the CDR3, the DNA is TGTGCCAGCAGTTTAGTGTTGGTCGAGCAGTACTTC. This gives the protein CASSLVLVEQYF.

The chain combines TRBV5-1 with TRBJ2-7; TRBD2 matches 8 bases. Germline assignment: CDR1 SGHRS and CDR2 YFSETQ. This CDR3 has 15 amino acids. The V segment lost 4 bases and the J segment 6 bases; nucleotides outside the gene matches: 12. DNA of the CDR3: TGCGCCAGCAGCCCCCGGGGTAGCGGGGCCTTCGAGCAGTACTTC. Its translation is CASSPRGSGAFEQYF.

The chain carries TRBV6-1 and TRBJ1-6; TRBD1 might be the D (5 bases). CDR3 length: 16 amino acids. Germline V lookup: CDR1 MNHNS, CDR2 SASEGT. V was pared by 2 bases and J by 1 base, with 9 bases between. CDR3 region: CASSENRRSYNSPLHF. The CDR3 DNA reads TGTGCCAGCAGTGAAAACAGGAGGTCCTATAATTCACCCCTCCACTTT.

The chain combines TRBV7-8 with TRBJ1-5; 8 bases match TRBD1. V was clipped by 6 bases and J by 0 bases; unmatched bases: 10. This CDR3 region has 17 residues. CDR1 is SGHVS, CDR2 FQNEAQ, per germline. CDR3 sequence reads: CASSPDRGPGSNQPQHF. The DNA of the CDR3 is TGTGCCAGCAGTCCCGACAGGGGCCCCGGTAGCAATCAGCCCCAGCATTTT. The whole variable domain, remainder taken from reference TRBV7-8 and TRBJ1-5, is GAGVSQSPRYKVAKRGQDVALRCDPISGHVSLFWYQQALGQGPEFLTYFQNEAQLDKSGLPSDRFFAERPEGSVSTLKIQRTQQEDSAVYLCASSPDRGPGSNQPQHFGDGTRLSIL.

The V gene is TRBV9, the J gene TRBJ2-5; D ambiguous. The germline gives CDR1 SGDLS, CDR2 YYNGEE. The CDR3 spans 15 residues. Between the trimmed V and J ends, which lost 1 base and 2 bases, there was a span of 12 bases. CDR3 in amino acids: CASSVSVGTQETQYF. The CDR3 nucleotides are TGTGCCAGCAGCGTATCGGTCGGAACACAAGAGACCCAGTACTTC.

The rearrangement joins TRBV19 to TRBJ1-5; 7 bases match TRBD1. The germline gives CDR1 LNHDA, CDR2 SQIVND (reference sequence). This CDR3 has 14 residues. Losses at the gene ends were 6 bases for V and 1 base for J; bases not matched to a gene: 3. CDR3 region: CASRDRKSNQPQHF. The CDR3 DNA reads TGTGCCAGTAGGGACAGGAAAAGCAATCAGCCCCAGCATTTT.

V usage is TRBV29-1 and J usage is TRBJ2-7; D is perhaps TRBD2 (5 bases). This CDR3 region has 12 residues. V was pared by 6 bases and J by 4 bases, with 13 bases between. Germline lookup yields CDR1 SQVTM and CDR2 ANQGSEA. Here the CDR3 DNA reads TGCAGCGTCGAGGGAAAGCCGTACGAGCAGTACTTC. Its translation is CSVEGKPYEQYF.

The chain employs TRBV10-1 and TRBJ2-2; TRBD2 agrees at 8 bases. The junction had 5 bases not matched to a gene; V was cut back by 6 bases and J by 5 bases. Germline V gives CDR1 WNHNN, CDR2 SYGVQD (reference sequence). The CDR3 covers 14 residues. The CDR3 coding sequence is TGCGCCAGCAGCCGACTAGCGCCGACCGGGGAGCTGTTTTTT. It specifies CASSRLAPTGELFF.

The rearrangement joins TRBV6-5 to TRBJ2-5; D unclear. Trimming pared 2 bases from V and 1 base from J, leaving 11 bases between. CDR3 length equals 15 residues. Germline CDR1 is MNHEY and CDR2 is SVGAGI. The chain's CDR3 is CASSYTRIFQETQYF. The CDR3 nucleotides read TGTGCCAGCAGTTACACTCGCATATTCCAAGAGACCCAGTACTTC.

This chain joins TRBV5-1 and TRBJ2-1; D ambiguous. Germline V gene sequence: CDR1 SGHRS, CDR2 YFSETQ. V shed 0 bases and J shed 0 bases, with 10 bases lying between them. The CDR3 length is 16 residues. DNA of the CDR3: TGCGCCAGCAGCTTGGAGGGCCGGAGCTCCTACAATGAGCAGTTCTTC. The encoded protein is CASSLEGRSSYNEQFF. Full variable domain (rest looked up from reference TRBV5-1 and TRBJ2-1): KAGVTQTPRYLIKTRGQQVTLSCSPISGHRSVSWYQQTPGQGLQFLFEYFSETQRNKGNFPGRFSGRQFSNSRSEMNVSTLELGDSALYLCASSLEGRSSYNEQFFGPGTRLTVL.